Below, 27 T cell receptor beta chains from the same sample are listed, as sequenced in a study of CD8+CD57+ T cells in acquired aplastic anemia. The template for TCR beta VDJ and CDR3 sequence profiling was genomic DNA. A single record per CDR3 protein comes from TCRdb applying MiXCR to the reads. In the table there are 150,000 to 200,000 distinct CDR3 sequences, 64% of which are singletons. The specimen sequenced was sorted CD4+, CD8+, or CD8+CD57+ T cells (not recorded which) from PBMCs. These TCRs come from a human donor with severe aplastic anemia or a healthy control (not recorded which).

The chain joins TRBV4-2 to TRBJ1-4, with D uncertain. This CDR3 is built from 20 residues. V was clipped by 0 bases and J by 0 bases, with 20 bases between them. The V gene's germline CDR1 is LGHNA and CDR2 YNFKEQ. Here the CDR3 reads CASSQDNRGGSTATNEKLFF. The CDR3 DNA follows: TGTGCCAGCAGCCAAGATAACAGAGGAGGTTCTACTGCAACTAATGAAAAACTGTTTTTT.

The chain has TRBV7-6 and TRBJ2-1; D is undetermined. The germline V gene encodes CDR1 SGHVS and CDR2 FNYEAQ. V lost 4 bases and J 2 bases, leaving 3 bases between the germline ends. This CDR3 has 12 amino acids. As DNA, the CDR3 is TGTGCCAGCAGCTCGACCTACAATGAGCAGTTCTTC. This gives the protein CASSSTYNEQFF.

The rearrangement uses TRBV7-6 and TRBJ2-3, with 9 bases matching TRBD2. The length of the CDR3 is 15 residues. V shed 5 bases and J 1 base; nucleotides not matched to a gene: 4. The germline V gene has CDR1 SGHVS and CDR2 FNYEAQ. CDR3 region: CASSPRTSGTDTQYF. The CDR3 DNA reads TGTGCCAGCAGCCCGAGGACTAGCGGCACAGATACGCAGTATTTT.

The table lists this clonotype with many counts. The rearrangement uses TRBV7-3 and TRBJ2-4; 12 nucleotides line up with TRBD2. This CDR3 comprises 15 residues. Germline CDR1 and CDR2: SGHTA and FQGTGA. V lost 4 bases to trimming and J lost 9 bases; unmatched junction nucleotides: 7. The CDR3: CASSSGLAGDGIQYF. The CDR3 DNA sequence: TGTGCCAGCAGCTCGGGACTAGCGGGCGATGGCATTCAGTACTTC.

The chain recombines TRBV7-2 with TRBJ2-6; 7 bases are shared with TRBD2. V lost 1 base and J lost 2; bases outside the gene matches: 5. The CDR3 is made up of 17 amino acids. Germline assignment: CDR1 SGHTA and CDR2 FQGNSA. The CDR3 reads CASSLVPAGAGANVLTF. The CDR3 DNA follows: TGTGCCAGCAGCTTAGTCCCCGCGGGGGCTGGGGCCAACGTCCTGACTTTC.

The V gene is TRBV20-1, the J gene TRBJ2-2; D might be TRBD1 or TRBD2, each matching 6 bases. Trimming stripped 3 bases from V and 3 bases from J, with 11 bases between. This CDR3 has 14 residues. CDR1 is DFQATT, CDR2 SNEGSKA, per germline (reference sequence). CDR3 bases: TGCAGTGCTAGGACAGGAGGGGACACCGGGGAGCTGTTTTTT. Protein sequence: CSARTGGDTGELFF.

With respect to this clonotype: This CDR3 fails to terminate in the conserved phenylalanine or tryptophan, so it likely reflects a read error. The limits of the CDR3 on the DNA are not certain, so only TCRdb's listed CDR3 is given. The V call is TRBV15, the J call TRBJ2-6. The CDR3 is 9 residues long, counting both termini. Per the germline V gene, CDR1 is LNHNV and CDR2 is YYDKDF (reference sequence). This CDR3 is CATSRDRAG.

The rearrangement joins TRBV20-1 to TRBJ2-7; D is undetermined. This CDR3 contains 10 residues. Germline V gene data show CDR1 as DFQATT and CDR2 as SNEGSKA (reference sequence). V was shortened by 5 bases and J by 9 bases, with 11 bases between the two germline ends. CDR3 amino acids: CSARERTQYF. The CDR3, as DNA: TGCAGTGCTCGTGAGAGGACGCAGTACTTC.

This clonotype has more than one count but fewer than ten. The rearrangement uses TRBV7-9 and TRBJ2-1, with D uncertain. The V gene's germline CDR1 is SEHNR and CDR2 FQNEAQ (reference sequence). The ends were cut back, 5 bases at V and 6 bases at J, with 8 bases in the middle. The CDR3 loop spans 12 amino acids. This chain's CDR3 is CASSPAPNEQFF. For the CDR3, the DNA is TGTGCCAGCAGCCCTGCCCCCAATGAGCAGTTCTTC.

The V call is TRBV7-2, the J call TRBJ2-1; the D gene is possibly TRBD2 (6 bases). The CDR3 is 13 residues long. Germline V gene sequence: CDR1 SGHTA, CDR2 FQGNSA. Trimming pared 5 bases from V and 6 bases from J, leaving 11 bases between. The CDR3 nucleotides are TGTGCCAGCAGCCGGGACTCGAGCAATGAGCAGTTCTTC. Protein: CASSRDSSNEQFF.

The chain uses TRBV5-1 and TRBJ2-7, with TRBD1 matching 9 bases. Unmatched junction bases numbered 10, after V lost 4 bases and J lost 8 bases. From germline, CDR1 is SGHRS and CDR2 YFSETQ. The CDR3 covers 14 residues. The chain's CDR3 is CASSQTGTGKKQYF. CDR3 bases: TGCGCCAGCAGCCAGACCGGGACAGGGAAGAAGCAGTACTTC.

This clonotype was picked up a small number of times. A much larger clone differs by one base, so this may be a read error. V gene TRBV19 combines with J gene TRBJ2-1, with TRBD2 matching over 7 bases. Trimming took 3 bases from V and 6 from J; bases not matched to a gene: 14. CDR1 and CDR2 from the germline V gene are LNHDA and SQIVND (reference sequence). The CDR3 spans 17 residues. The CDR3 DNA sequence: TGTGCCAGTAGTATTGGGTCTGGGGACTATTTCCCCAATGAGCAGTTCTTC. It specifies CASSIGSGDYFPNEQFF.

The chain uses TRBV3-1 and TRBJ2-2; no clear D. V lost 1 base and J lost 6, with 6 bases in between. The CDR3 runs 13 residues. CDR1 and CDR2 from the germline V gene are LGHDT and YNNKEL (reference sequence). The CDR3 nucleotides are TGTGCCAGCAGCCAAGGGCTAGCCGGGGAGCTGTTTTTT. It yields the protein CASSQGLAGELFF.

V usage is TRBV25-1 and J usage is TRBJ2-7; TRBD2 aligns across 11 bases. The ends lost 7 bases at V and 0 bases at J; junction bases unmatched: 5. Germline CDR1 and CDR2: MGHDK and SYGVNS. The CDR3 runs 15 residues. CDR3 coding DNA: TGTGCCAGCAAAGGCGGGACTAGCGGCTCCTACGAGCAGTACTTC. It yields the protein CASKGGTSGSYEQYF.

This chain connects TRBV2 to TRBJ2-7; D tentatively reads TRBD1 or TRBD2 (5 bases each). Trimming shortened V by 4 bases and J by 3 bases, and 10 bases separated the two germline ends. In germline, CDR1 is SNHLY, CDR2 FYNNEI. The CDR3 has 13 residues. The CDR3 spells CASSVEGFYEQYF. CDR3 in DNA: TGTGCCAGCAGTGTAGAGGGGTTCTACGAGCAGTACTTC.

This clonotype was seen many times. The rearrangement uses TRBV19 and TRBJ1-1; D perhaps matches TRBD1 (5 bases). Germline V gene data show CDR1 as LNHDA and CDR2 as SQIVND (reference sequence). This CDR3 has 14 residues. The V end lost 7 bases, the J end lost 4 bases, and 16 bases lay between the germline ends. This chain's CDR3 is CASTTGPMGTEAFF. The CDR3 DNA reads TGTGCCAGTACCACGGGGCCCATGGGCACTGAAGCTTTCTTT.

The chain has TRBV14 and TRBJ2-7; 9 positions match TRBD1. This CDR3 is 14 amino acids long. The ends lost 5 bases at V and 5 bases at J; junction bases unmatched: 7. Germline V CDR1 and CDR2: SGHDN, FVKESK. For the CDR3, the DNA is TGTGCCAGCAGCGATCGGGACAGGGACCACGAGCAGTACTTC. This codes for CASSDRDRDHEQYF.

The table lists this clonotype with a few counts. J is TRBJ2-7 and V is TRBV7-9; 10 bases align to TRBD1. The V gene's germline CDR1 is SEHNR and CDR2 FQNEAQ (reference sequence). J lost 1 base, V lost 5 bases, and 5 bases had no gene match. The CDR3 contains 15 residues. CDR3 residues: CASSDGGQGSYEQYF. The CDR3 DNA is TGTGCCAGCAGCGACGGGGGACAGGGGTCCTACGAGCAGTACTTC.

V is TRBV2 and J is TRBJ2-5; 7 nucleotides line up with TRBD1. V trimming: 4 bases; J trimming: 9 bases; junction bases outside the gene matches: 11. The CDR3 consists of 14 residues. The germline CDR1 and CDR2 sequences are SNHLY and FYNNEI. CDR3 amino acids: CASSVGKGGESQYF. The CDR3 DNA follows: TGTGCCAGCAGTGTGGGGAAAGGGGGCGAGTCCCAGTACTTC.

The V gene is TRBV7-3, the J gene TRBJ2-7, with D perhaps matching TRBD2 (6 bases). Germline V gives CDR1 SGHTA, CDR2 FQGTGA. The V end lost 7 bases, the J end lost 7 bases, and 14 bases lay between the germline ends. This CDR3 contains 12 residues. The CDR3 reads CASIQMEGEQYF. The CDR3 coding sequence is TGTGCCAGCATCCAAATGGAGGGAGAGCAGTACTTC.

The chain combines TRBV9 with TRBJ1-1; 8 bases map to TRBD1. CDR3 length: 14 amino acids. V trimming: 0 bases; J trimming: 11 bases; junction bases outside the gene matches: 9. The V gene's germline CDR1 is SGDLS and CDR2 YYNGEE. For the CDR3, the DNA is TGTGCCAGCAGCGTAGGGCAGGGGGCGCGTGTGGCTTTCTTT. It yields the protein CASSVGQGARVAFF. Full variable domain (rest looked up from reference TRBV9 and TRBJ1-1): DSGVTQTPKHLITATGQRVTLRCSPRSGDLSVYWYQQSLDQGLQFLIQYYNGEERAKGNILERFSAQQFPDLHSELNLSSLELGDSALYFCASSVGQGARVAFFGQGTRLTVV.

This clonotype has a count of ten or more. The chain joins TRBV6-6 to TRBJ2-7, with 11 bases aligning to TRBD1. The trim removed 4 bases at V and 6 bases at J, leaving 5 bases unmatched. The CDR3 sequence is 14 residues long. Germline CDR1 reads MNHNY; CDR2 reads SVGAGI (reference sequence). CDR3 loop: CASSWTGGAAEQYF. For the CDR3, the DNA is TGTGCCAGCAGTTGGACAGGGGGCGCGGCCGAGCAGTACTTC.

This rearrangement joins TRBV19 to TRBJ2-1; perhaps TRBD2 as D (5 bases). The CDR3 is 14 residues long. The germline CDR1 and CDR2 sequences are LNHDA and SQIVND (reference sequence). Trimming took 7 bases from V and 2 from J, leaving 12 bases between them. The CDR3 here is CASTLAGAYNEQFF. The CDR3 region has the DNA TGTGCCAGTACCCTAGCTGGGGCCTACAATGAGCAGTTCTTC.

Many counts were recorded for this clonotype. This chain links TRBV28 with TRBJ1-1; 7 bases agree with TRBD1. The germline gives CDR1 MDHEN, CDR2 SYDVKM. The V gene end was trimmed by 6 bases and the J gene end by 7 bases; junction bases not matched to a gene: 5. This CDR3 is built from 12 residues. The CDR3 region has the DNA TGTGCCAGCAGCACCGGGGACAGTGAAGCTTTCTTT. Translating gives CASSTGDSEAFF.

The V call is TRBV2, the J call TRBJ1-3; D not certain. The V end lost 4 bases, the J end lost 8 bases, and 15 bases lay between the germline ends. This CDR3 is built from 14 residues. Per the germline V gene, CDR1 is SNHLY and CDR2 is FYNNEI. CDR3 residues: CASSAGPSADTIYF. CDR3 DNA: TGTGCCAGCAGTGCCGGGCCCTCCGCCGACACCATATATTTT.

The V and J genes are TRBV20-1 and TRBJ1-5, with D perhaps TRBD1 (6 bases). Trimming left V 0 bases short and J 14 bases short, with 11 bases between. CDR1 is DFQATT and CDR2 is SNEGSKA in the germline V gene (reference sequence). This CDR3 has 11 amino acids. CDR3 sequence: CSAREGTTKHF. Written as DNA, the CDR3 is TGCAGTGCTAGAGAGGGGACAACGAAGCATTTT.

The CDR3 loop reads CASSQLAGTSTDTQYF. Here the CDR3 DNA reads TGTGCCAGCAGTCAACTAGCGGGGACTAGCACAGATACGCAGTATTTT. The chain is built from TRBV25-1 and TRBJ2-3, with 10 positions matching TRBD2. V lost 5 bases and J lost 0; bases outside the gene matches: 5. The CDR3 is 16 amino acids. CDR1 and CDR2 from the germline V gene are MGHDK and SYGVNS.